This TCR beta chain was sequenced in a study of T cell repertoires in cytomegalovirus infection. TCRdb ran MiXCR on the reads and lists one entry per CDR3 protein. The repertoire includes about 900,000 distinct CDR3 sequences, approximately 33% of them detected once, and roughly 13% sits in the top ten. As for this clonotype: What it binds is unknown.

V lost 3 bases to trimming and J lost 0 bases, with 11 bases between them. This CDR3 contains 15 residues. Germline lookup yields CDR1 PRHDT and CDR2 FYEKMQ (reference sequence). The clonotype was recovered from a human donor in good health (CMV status not recorded). Some clones in this sample may be carry-over from other donors' samples. This sequence joins TRBV13 and TRBJ1-2; D call uncertain. Sequenced here: cultured CD8+ T cells from PBMCs, sampled from culture after CMV antigen stimulation. CDR3: CASSFGRAPNYGYTF. The CDR3 nucleotides read TGTGCCAGCAGCTTCGGTAGGGCGCCTAACTATGGCTACACCTTC.